The source of this TCR beta chain is a study of CD8 T cells in ankylosing spondylitis. Regarding the study as a whole: There were earlier reports of some motif variants in reactive arthritis synovial fluid and blood. Ankylosing spondylitis blood appeared to carry a characteristic TCR beta motif of roughly 8 highly homologous variants. According to the report, clones linked to the disease were significantly enriched in matched synovial fluid samples taken from ankylosing spondylitis patients. Disease-linked clones were found to be CD8+ and relatively rare in peripheral blood.

TCRdb called the 5' RACE reads again in MiXCR, with one record for every CDR3 protein. The sample yields approximately 520,000 distinct CDR3 sequences, approximately 5% seen once. This CDR3 is 15 amino acids long. The V end was cut by 7 bases, the J end by 2 bases, with 18 bases between. Looked up from germline, CDR1 is DFQATT and CDR2 is SNEGSKA (reference sequence). This clonotype was found many times. What it binds is not known. The sequencing sample was made of blood, either unsorted or a sorted T cell fraction (not recorded which). The TCR originated in a male donor with ankylosing spondylitis. The rearrangement uses TRBV20-1 and TRBJ1-5; weak D call: TRBD1 (5 bases). DNA for the CDR3: TGCAGTGTCATAGAGAAGGCGGGGGGCAATCAGCCCCAGCATTTT. This sequence encodes CSVIEKAGGNQPQHF.